This TCR beta chain is drawn from a study of shared clonotypes between healthy human individuals. In the study overall: Three plates were used per donor for CD4 naive, three for CD4 memory, two for CD8 naive and one for CD8 memory.

Overall study results and limits: Clonotype sharing among donors likely depends on sequencing depth.

In regard to this clone: Its antigen remains unidentified.

Sequencing used immunoSEQ multiplex PCR; TCRdb keeps in-frame clones, though not all of them. The sample lists roughly 1 million clones, around four fifths occurring once. This TCR was sampled from a man younger than 35 in good health. Sequences were obtained from memory CD4+ T cells sorted from blood. Subset described: CD45RA-negative fraction.

The CDR3 region has the DNA TGTGCCAGCTCACATGGACAGGGGGCAGGGGAGCAGTACTTC. This encodes CASSHGQGAGEQYF. The chain joins TRBV18 to TRBJ2-7, with 11 bases aligning to TRBD1. Per the germline V gene, CDR1 is KGHSH and CDR2 is LQKENI. The CDR3 sequence is 14 residues long. Trimming at V came to 4 bases and at J to 7 bases, leaving 6 bases not matched to a gene.